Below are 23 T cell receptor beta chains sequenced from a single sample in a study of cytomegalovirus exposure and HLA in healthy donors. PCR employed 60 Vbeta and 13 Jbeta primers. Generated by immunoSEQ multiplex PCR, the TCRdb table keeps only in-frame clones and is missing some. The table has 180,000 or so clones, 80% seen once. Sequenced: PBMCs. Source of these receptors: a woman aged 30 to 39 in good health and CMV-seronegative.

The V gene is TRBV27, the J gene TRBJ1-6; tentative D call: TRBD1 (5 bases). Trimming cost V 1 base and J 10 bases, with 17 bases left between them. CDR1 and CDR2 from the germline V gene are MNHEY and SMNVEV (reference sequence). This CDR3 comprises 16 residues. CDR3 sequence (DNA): TGTGCCAGCAGTTTATACTCTGACAGTCTAGGATCACCCCTCCACTTT. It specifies CASSLYSDSLGSPLHF.

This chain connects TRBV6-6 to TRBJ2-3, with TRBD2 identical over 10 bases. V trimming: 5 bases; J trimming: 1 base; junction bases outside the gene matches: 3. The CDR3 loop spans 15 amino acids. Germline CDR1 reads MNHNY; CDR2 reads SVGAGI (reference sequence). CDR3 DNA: TGTGCCAGCAGTCATCTAGCGGGGGGCACAGATACGCAGTATTTT. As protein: CASSHLAGGTDTQYF.

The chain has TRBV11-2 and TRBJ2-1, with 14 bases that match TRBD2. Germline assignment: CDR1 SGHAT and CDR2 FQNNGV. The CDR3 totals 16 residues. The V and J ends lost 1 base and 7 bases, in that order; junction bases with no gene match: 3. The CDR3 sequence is CASSLGGTSGGNEQFF. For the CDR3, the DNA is TGTGCCAGCAGCTTAGGGGGGACTAGCGGGGGAAATGAGCAGTTCTTC.

CDR3 amino acids: CASMRDAAYNEQFF. The CDR3 DNA follows: TGTGCCAGCATGCGGGACGCCGCCTACAATGAGCAGTTCTTC. V is TRBV2 and J is TRBJ2-1, with TRBD2 as a possible D gene (6 bases). Germline-derived CDR1 and CDR2 are SNHLY and FYNNEI. There are 14 residues in the CDR3. V was cut by 7 bases and J by 2 bases, with 12 bases left in between. Based on the CDR3 plus reference TRBV2 and TRBJ2-1, the full variable domain is EPEVTQTPSHQVTQMGQEVILRCVPISNHLYFYWYRQILGQKVEFLVSFYNNEISEKSEIFDDQFSVERPDGSNFTLKIRSTKLEDSAMYFCASMRDAAYNEQFFGPGTRLTVL.

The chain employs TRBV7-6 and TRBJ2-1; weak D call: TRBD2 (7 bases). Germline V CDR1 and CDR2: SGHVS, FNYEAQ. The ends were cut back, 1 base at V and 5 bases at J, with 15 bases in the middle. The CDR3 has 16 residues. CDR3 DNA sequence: TGTGCCAGCAGCTTAGAGGGGGGGACAAAACACAATGAGCAGTTCTTC. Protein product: CASSLEGGTKHNEQFF.

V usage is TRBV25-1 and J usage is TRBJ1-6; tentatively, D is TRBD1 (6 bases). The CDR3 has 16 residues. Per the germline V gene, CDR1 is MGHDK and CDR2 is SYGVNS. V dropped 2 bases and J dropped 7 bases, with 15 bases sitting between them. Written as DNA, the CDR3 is TGTGCCAGCAGTGAAAGTCGAGGGGGTGGGAATTCACCCCTCCACTTT. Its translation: CASSESRGGGNSPLHF.

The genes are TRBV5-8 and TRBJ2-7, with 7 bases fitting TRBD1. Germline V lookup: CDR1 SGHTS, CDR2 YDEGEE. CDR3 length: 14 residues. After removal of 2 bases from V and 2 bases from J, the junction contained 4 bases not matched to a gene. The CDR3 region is CASSFGTVTYEQYF. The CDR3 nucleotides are TGTGCCAGCAGCTTCGGGACAGTTACCTACGAGCAGTACTTC.

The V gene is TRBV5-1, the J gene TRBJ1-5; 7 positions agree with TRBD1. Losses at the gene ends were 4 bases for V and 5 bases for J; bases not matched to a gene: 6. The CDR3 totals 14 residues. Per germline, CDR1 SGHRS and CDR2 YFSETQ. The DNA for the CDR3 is TGCGCCAGCAGCAAGGGGGCAGGGGATCAGCCCCAGCATTTT. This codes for CASSKGAGDQPQHF.

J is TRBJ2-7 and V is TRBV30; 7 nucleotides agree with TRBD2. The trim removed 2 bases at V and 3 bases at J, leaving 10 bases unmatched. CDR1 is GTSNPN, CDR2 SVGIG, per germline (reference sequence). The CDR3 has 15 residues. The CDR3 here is CAWSPVGGKGYEQYF. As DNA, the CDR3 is TGTGCCTGGAGTCCCGTGGGGGGGAAGGGCTACGAGCAGTACTTC.

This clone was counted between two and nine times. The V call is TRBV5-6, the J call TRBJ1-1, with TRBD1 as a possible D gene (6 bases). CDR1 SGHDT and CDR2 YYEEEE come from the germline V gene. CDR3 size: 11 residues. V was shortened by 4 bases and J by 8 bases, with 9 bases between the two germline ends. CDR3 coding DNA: TGTGCCAGCAGCAGGGGGGGGGAAGCTTTCTTT. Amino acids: CASSRGGEAFF.

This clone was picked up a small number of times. The CDR3, as DNA: TGTGCCAGCAGCGTAGGGAGGGGCGAATATGAAAAACTGTTTTTT. Translation: CASSVGRGEYEKLFF. The chain carries TRBV9 and TRBJ1-4; a weak D match, TRBD1 (5 bases). This CDR3 contains 15 residues. The germline V gene encodes CDR1 SGDLS and CDR2 YYNGEE. The ends were cut back, 0 bases at V and 6 bases at J, with 12 bases in the middle.

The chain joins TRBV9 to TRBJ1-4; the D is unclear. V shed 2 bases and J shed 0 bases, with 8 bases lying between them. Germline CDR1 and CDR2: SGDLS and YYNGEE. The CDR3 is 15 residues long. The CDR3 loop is CASSVTVATNEKLFF. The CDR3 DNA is TGTGCCAGCAGCGTTACTGTAGCAACTAATGAAAAACTGTTTTTT.

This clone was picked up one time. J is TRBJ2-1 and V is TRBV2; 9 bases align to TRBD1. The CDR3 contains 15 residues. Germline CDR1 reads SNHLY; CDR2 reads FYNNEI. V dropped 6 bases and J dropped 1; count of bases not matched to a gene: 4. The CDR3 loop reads CASSADRGSYNEQFF. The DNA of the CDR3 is TGTGCCAGCAGCGCGGACAGGGGTTCCTACAATGAGCAGTTCTTC.

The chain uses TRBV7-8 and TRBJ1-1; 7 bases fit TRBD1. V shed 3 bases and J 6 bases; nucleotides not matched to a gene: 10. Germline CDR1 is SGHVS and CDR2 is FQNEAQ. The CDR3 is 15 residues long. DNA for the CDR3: TGTGCCAGCAGCTTGCGCGCGACAGGGCAGTCTGAAGCTTTCTTT. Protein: CASSLRATGQSEAFF.

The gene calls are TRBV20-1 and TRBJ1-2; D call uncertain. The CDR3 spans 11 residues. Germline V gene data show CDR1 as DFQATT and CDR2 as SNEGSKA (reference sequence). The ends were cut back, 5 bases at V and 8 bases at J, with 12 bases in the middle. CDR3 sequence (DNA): TGCAGTGCTGGTCTGAGAGCGGGCTACACCTTC. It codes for CSAGLRAGYTF.

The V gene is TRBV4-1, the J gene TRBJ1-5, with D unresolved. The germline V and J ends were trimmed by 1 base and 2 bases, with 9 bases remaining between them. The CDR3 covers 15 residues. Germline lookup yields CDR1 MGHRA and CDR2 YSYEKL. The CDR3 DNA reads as TGCGCCAGCAGCCAAGCACCTATGGGCAATCAGCCCCAGCATTTT. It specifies CASSQAPMGNQPQHF.

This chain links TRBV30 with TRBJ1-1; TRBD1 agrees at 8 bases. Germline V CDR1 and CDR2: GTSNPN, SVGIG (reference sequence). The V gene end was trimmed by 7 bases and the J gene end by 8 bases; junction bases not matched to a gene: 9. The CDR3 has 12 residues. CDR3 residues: CASDRDVSEAFF. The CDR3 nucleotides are TGTGCCTCGGACAGGGACGTGTCGGAAGCTTTCTTT.

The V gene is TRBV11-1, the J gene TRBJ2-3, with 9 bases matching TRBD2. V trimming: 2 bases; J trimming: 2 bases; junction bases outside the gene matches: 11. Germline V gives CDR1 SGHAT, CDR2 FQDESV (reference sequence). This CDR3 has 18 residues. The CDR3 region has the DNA TGTGCCAGCAGCTTATCTCTAGTTCGGGGACTAGCCACAGATACGCAGTATTTT. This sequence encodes CASSLSLVRGLATDTQYF.

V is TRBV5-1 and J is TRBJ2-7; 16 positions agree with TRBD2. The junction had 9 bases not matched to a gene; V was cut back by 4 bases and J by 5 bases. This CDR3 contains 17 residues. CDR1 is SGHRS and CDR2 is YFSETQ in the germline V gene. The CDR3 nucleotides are TGCGCCAGCAGCCCAACGGGACTAGCGGGGGGGTGGAACGAGCAGTACTTC. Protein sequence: CASSPTGLAGGWNEQYF.

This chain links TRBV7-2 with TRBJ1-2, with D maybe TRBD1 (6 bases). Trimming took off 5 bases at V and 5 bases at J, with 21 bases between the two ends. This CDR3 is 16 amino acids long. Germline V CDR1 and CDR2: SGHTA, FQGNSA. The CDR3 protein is CASSPQVGQYYYGYTF. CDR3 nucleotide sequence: TGTGCCAGCAGCCCGCAAGTCGGACAGTATTATTATGGCTACACCTTC. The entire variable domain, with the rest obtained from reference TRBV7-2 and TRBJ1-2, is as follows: GAGVSQSPSNKVTEKGKDVELRCDPISGHTALYWYRQSLGQGLEFLIYFQGNSAPDKSGLPSDRFSAERTGGSVSTLTIQRTQQEDSAVYLCASSPQVGQYYYGYTFGSGTRLTVV.

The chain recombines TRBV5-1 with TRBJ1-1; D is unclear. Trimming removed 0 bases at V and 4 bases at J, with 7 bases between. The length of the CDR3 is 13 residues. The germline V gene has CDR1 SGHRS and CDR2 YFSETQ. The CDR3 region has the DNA TGCGCCAGCAGCTTGGCGAGGGCCACTGAAGCTTTCTTT. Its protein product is CASSLARATEAFF.

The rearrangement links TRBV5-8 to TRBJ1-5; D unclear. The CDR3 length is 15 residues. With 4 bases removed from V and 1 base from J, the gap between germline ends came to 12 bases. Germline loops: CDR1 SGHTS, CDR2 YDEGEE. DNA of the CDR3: TGTGCCAGCAGCCTATGGGGAGGCAGCAATCAGCCCCAGCATTTT. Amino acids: CASSLWGGSNQPQHF.

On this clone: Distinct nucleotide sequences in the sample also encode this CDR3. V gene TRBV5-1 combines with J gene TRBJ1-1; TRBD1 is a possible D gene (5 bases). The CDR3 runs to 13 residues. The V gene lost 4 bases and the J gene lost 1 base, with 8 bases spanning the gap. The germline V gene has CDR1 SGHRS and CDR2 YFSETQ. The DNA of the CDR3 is TGCGCCAGCAGCCCAACAGGGAACACTGAAGCTTTCTTT. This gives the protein CASSPTGNTEAFF. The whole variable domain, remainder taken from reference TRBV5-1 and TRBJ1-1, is KAGVTQTPRYLIKTRGQQVTLSCSPISGHRSVSWYQQTPGQGLQFLFEYFSETQRNKGNFPGRFSGRQFSNSRSEMNVSTLELGDSALYLCASSPTGNTEAFFGQGTRLTVV.